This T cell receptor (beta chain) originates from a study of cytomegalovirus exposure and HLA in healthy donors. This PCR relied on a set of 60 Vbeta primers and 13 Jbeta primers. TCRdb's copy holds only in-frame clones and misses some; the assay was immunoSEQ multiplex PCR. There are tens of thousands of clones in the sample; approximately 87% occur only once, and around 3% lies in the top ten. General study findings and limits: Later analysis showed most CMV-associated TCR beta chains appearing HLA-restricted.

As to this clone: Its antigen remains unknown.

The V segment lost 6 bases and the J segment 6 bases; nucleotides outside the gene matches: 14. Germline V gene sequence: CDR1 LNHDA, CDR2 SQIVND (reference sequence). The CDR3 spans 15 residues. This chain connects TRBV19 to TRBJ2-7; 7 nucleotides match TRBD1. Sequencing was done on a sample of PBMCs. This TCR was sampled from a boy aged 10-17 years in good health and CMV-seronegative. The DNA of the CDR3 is TGTGCCAGTAGCGAACCCTCCTACAGGACAGGCGAGCAGTACTTC. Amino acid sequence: CASSEPSYRTGEQYF.